This record covers a single TCR beta chain. Its target antigen remains unknown. Base qualities are not recorded, but no much larger clone differs from it by a single base. The sample is drawn from a study of blood T cell repertoires in COVID-19 (dated by TCRdb to the early 2020s). Turning to the overall study: Collaborator samples came from the United States, Italy and Spain and covered acute and convalescent phases of COVID-19. The material from the prospective study consisted of cDNA or gDNA derived from T cells, B-cell-depleted T cells, or PBMCs. Subjects who had been exposed to COVID-19, were actively infected with it, or had recovered from it provided the deeply sampled blood TCRbeta repertoires that made up the dataset. The repertoires were released in a freely available public database intended as a resource for research on the immune response to SARS-CoV-2. Samples were obtained from the ongoing ImmuneRACE study (first 160 participants) and from some 1,300 subjects provided by 6 global collaborators. The sample metadata nearly always contained a de-identified subject ID, COVID-19 status, age in years and sex. Where HLA class I and class II types were available, the types were taken from metadata supplied by the sample provider, not from assay-based typing. What the study reported, not specific to this receptor: How much clinical and demographic metadata was included differed by source and by participant, and the metadata was provided uncurated.

TCRbeta CDR3 regions were amplified from genomic DNA using the immunoSEQ Assay, a bias-controlled multiplex PCR. In the original analysis: Within the assay, amplification of reference gene primers was used to estimate how many nucleated cells each sample contained. To quantify the absolute abundance of each unique TCRbeta CDR3 rearrangement, sequence reads were collapsed and filtered. For each sample, productive Simpson clonality was calculated by taking the square root of Simpson's diversity index across productive rearrangements. Here the immuneACCESS table is served through TCRdb, limited to in-frame sequences with V and J called. Missing clones are a known gap in these copies; in checked studies unresolved V genes cover under half, and the rest lacks a known reason. From that table come the V and J calls and clone size; the DNA was used to work out D and trimming. Present in this sample are roughly 230,000 clones, around 87% of which were seen just once. In total, the top ten clones hold around 2.3% of the sample.

In Seattle, one collaborating source enrolled patients while the infection was active and tracked those patients longitudinally over the course of disease. The collaborating institutions used their own protocols to collect whole blood in K2EDTA tubes. Collaborator samples were shipped for TCRbeta analysis as frozen whole blood, isolated PBMCs, or DNA extracted from either sample type. As encoded in the germline V gene, CDR1 is SGHDT while CDR2 is YYEEEE. The CDR3 covers 14 residues, taking in both the cysteine and the phenylalanine. Only the CDR3 region is kept as DNA, spanning 42 bases read in frame from base 1. Trimming takes 2 bases from V and 1 base from J, and the germline ends sit 9 bases apart.

Specimen: peripheral blood. Here the chain combines TRBV5-6 and TRBJ1-1; no D gene can be assigned with confidence. This TCR was sampled from a woman in her sixties or seventies with COVID-19, enrolled during active disease. The CDR3 protein sequence reads: CASSFGVGNTEAFF. Read as DNA, the sequence is TGTGCCAGCAGCTTCGGAGTTGGGAACACTGAAGCTTTCTTT.